A selection of T cell receptor beta chains follows, all from one sample in a study of T cell clonotyping in hematopoietic cell transplantation. Measured with immunoSEQ multiplex PCR; TCRdb has only the in-frame clones, and not every one. The profile shows approximately 10,000 clones, 40% to 65% of them singletons. Sequencing used peripheral blood mononuclear cells, obtained 100 days after allogeneic stem cell transplant. Receptor source: a female patient in her forties or fifties who had an allogeneic stem cell transplant from an unrelated donor, so the T cells may come from the graft donor. Some clones in this sample may be carry-over from other donors' samples. Each CDR3 is given with its conserved first and last residue. Expanded clones are given a class, and other clones once, few, many or no size at all.

- TRBJ1-2 TRBV30 CAWSVRGSGQNGYTF
- TRBJ1-5 TRBV29-1 CSVATGMGDQPQHF
once TRBJ2-7 TRBV25-1 CASSVGTSYEQYF
few TRBJ2-3 TRBV27 CASSFSRDTQYF
- TRBJ1-2 TRBV11-2 CASNTVNYGYTF
- TRBJ1-4 TRBV6-1 CASSEQGQSGKLFF
few TRBJ2-2 TRBV29-1 CSVAASSNTGELFF
- TRBJ2-7 TRBV30 CAWSPFGGVGEQYF
- TRBJ2-7 TRBV5-4 CASSLGRGEQYF
- TRBJ2-2 TRBV5-1 CASSLDPRGGELFF
- TRBJ2-5 TRBV5-1 CASSLGGRETQYF
- TRBJ2-2 TRBV5-6 CASSFWGQGTGELFF
few TRBJ2-7 TRBV28 CASKGSGDLVEQYF
- TRBJ2-1 TRBV4-3 CASSQEGGLDEQFF
medium-sized TRBJ2-2 TRBV29-1 CSVESGTGVGTGELFF
once TRBJ1-4 TRBV30 CAWRGSANEKLFF
few TRBJ2-5 TRBV30 CAWKGLGETQYF
- TRBJ2-7 TRBV7-2 CASSRDRREQYF
few TRBJ1-1 TRBV6-5 CASSYSTGANTEAFF
few TRBJ2-7 TRBV25-1 CASSGPGQRSPSLYEQYF
few TRBJ1-2 TRBV6-5 CASTVIQGGNGYTF
- TRBJ2-7 TRBV4-1 CASSQGAGTDEQYF
- TRBJ2-2 TRBV27 CASTPSTGELFF
few TRBJ2-5 TRBV28 CASSLGTSGQETQYF
- TRBJ1-2 TRBV29-1 CSIREGTGYGYTF
once TRBJ2-2 TRBV27 CASSLWYNTGELFF
- TRBJ1-2 TRBV30 CAWSLTVIYGYTF
- TRBJ1-2 TRBV7-2 CASSSWTDFYGYTF
once TRBJ1-1 TRBV29-1 CSVEKRQGGTEAFF
few TRBJ1-2 TRBV20-1 CSANRANGYTF
- TRBJ2-5 TRBV29-1 CSVEGTTADQETQYF
- TRBJ2-3 TRBV19 CASSQDPTATQYF